The next 10 T cell receptor beta chains were all read from a single sample in a study of radiotherapy plus CTLA-4 blockade in lung cancer (dated by TCRdb to between 2018 and 2020). The library was built by means of the immunoSEQ multiplex PCR assay. Not all clones reach the TCRdb copy of this immuneACCESS table, which keeps in-frame sequences only. Checked studies attribute under half of the gap to unresolved V genes and leave the rest unexplained. Here the sample has 80,000 to 100,000 clones; 60% to 75% occur a single time. The biggest ten clones account for roughly 3.1% of the sample. This material consisted of peripheral blood, taken from a patient treated with radiotherapy plus ipilimumab. All receptors derive from a human donor with non-small cell lung cancer who had a partial response to radiotherapy plus ipilimumab. Some clones in this sample may be carry-over from other donors' samples.

The chain combines TRBV29-1 with TRBJ2-5; TRBD2 agrees at 8 bases. Gene TRBJ2-7 matches the end of the DNA better, so the J call may be wrong. The CDR3 is 14 residues long. Germline CDR1 reads SQVTM; CDR2 reads ANQGSEA. As DNA, the CDR3 is TGCAGCGTAGGCCTAGCGGGCAGCTCCTACGAGCAGTACTTC. Translated, it gives CSVGLAGSSYEQYF.

This clone was seen only a few times. The chain combines TRBV10-2 with TRBJ1-5, with TRBD1 matching 8 bases. The V gene's germline CDR1 is WSHSY and CDR2 SAAADI. V lost 3 bases to trimming and J lost 2 bases; unmatched junction nucleotides: 9. The CDR3 totals 17 residues. Here the CDR3 reads CASSDPFQTGGNQPQHF. In nucleotides, the CDR3 is TGCGCCAGCAGTGACCCGTTCCAGACAGGGGGCAATCAGCCCCAGCATTTT.

Only a few counts were recorded for this clone. The rearrangement joins TRBV7-9 to TRBJ2-1, with 13 bases fitting TRBD2. Germline V gene sequence: CDR1 SEHNR, CDR2 FQNEAQ (reference sequence). This CDR3 is 13 amino acids long. The CDR3 spells CALGTSGAIKQFF. The DNA of the CDR3 is TGTGCTCTAGGGACTAGCGGGGCCATTAAGCAGTTCTTC.

The V gene is TRBV27, the J gene TRBJ2-3; TRBD2 matches at 7 bases. CDR1 is MNHEY and CDR2 is SMNVEV in the germline V gene (reference sequence). The CDR3 runs 13 residues. V dropped 5 bases and J dropped 6; count of bases not matched to a gene: 5. The CDR3 loop is CASSGGGLDTQYF. The CDR3, as DNA: TGTGCCAGCAGTGGGGGAGGGCTGGATACGCAGTATTTT.

The chain couples TRBV28 to TRBJ1-5; D might be TRBD1 (6 bases). Germline V gene lookup returns CDR1 MDHEN and CDR2 SYDVKM. V was clipped by 5 bases and J by 7 bases, with 15 bases between them. CDR3 length: 14 residues. The CDR3 loop is CASSLPQGWQPQHF. The CDR3 nucleotides are TGTGCCAGCAGTCTACCACAGGGTTGGCAGCCCCAGCATTTT.

In its sample, this clone was seen a few times. The chain joins TRBV18 to TRBJ2-5; TRBD2 agrees at 7 bases. Gene TRBJ2-7 matches the end of the DNA better, so the J call may be wrong. The CDR3 covers 14 residues. CDR1 is KGHSH, CDR2 LQKENI, per germline. The CDR3 protein is CASSQSSGGYEQYF. In DNA, the CDR3 is TGTGCCAGCTCACAATCTAGCGGTGGCTACGAGCAGTACTTC.

The CDR3 nucleotides are TGTGCCAGCACCAAGACAGGAACTAATGAAAAACTGTTTTTT. It specifies CASTKTGTNEKLFF. The genes are TRBV2 and TRBJ1-4; perhaps TRBD1 as D (6 bases). The V end was cut by 7 bases, the J end by 1 base, with 10 bases between. The CDR3 length is 14 residues. Germline CDR1 reads SNHLY; CDR2 reads FYNNEI.

The chain is built from TRBV18 and TRBJ1-2, with TRBD1 matching over 9 bases. Germline values: CDR1 KGHSH, CDR2 LQKENI. The CDR3 sequence is 17 residues long. With V trimmed by 2 bases and J by 3 bases, 10 bases remained unmatched. The CDR3 bases are TGTGCCAGCTCACCAGAGACAGGGGGGCTAACCTACTATGGCTACACCTTC. The encoded protein is CASSPETGGLTYYGYTF.

The chain links TRBV9 to TRBJ2-1; D uncertain. The CDR3 loop spans 12 amino acids. CDR1 is SGDLS and CDR2 is YYNGEE in the germline V gene. Trimming took 0 bases from V and 6 from J, leaving 4 bases between them. For the CDR3, the DNA is TGTGCCAGCAGCGTAGATCTCAATGAGCAGTTCTTC. Translated, it gives CASSVDLNEQFF.

This clone was seen a handful of times. J is TRBJ1-3 and V is TRBV21-1. TRBV21-1 is a pseudogene segment. This CDR3 contains 14 residues. CDR3 DNA sequence: TGTGCCAGCAGCAGCGGTTGCTCTGGAAACACCATATATTTT. This gives the protein CASSSGCSGNTIYF.